The text below deals with one T cell receptor beta chain. These data come from a study of blood T cell repertoires in COVID-19. Study at large: Acute-phase and convalescent COVID-19 samples originated in the United States, Italy and Spain. PBMCs, B-cell-depleted T cells, or T cells were the source of the cDNA or gDNA that made up the material.

As handled by the study authors: It was from reference gene primer amplification that nucleated cell counts were estimated. TCRdb's table, derived via immunoSEQ multiplex PCR, lists solely in-frame clones and lacks some. The DNA was the basis for D and trimming; V, J and clone size are from that table. This table holds about 84,000 clones, around 83% found once. Germline CDR1 reads MRHNA; CDR2 reads SNTAGT. CDR3 length: 13 residues. V lost 4 bases and J lost 10; bases outside the gene matches: 7. The V call is TRBV6-4, the J call TRBJ2-1; 7 bases match TRBD2. The sequencing input was peripheral blood. The origin of this receptor is an older man with active or convalescent COVID-19. DNA of the CDR3: TGTGCCAGCAGTGGACCCCGGGGAGGGGAGCAGTTCTTC. Amino acids: CASSGPRGGEQFF.